These 14 T cell receptor beta chains originate from one sample sequenced in a study of shared clonotypes between healthy human individuals. Sequencing used immunoSEQ multiplex PCR; TCRdb keeps in-frame clones, though not all of them. The sample shows approximately 810,000 clones, 80% to 95% of them seen only once. In the naive CD8 group, cells lacked CD45RO and were positively selected for CCR7, so terminally differentiated effector memory CD45RA+ cells were left out. Sequencing input: naive CD8+ T cells sorted from blood. These receptors were obtained from a young man in good health.

This chain links TRBV4-2 with TRBJ2-5; 7 bases line up with TRBD1. J was trimmed by 2 bases and V by 2 bases; bases with no gene match: 2. CDR1 is LGHNA, CDR2 YNFKEQ, per germline. The CDR3 runs to 14 residues. CDR3 region: CASSQTTGQETQYF. The CDR3 DNA sequence: TGTGCCAGCAGCCAAACGACAGGGCAAGAGACCCAGTACTTC.

J is TRBJ1-2 and V is TRBV29-1, with D uncertain. V was pared by 7 bases and J by 0 bases, with 9 bases between. The CDR3 totals 12 residues. Germline values: CDR1 SQVTM, CDR2 ANQGSEA. CDR3 amino acids: CSAIKANYGYTF. Here the CDR3 DNA reads TGCAGCGCCATCAAAGCTAACTATGGCTACACCTTC. The full variable domain, with the rest looked up from reference TRBV29-1 and TRBJ1-2, is SAVISQKPSRDICQRGTSLTIQCQVDSQVTMMFWYRQQPGQSLTLIATANQGSEATYESGFVIDKFPISRPNLTFSTLTVSNMSPEDSSIYLCSAIKANYGYTFGSGTRLTVV.

The chain uses TRBV13 and TRBJ2-2; D not resolved. Germline values: CDR1 PRHDT, CDR2 FYEKMQ (reference sequence). Trimming took 0 bases from V and 2 from J, leaving 7 bases between them. The CDR3 runs to 15 residues. CDR3 DNA: TGTGCCAGCAGCTTAGGTGTGGGAAACACCGGGGAGCTGTTTTTT. This encodes CASSLGVGNTGELFF.

The CDR3 DNA sequence: TGTGCCAGCAGTCGCAACGGGGGAGATACGCAGTATTTT. Residues: CASSRNGGDTQYF. The J gene is TRBJ2-3, the V gene TRBV6-6; D possibly corresponds to TRBD2 (6 bases). Deletions cut 5 bases from V and 5 bases from J, with 11 bases between. The CDR3 extends over 13 amino acids. Germline values: CDR1 MNHNY, CDR2 SVGAGI (reference sequence).

The V and J genes are TRBV7-8 and TRBJ1-5; possible D gene TRBD1, 5 bases. The CDR3 consists of 18 residues. The germline V gene has CDR1 SGHVS and CDR2 FQNEAQ. The ends were cut back, 2 bases at V and 3 bases at J, with 20 bases in the middle. The CDR3 coding sequence is TGTGCCAGCAGCTTACTGTGGGGACGGCAGGAAGTCAATCAGCCCCAGCATTTT. It translates to CASSLLWGRQEVNQPQHF.

The chain is built from TRBV29-1 and TRBJ1-3; possible D gene TRBD1, 5 bases. The CDR3 runs to 13 residues. Deletions cut 6 bases from V and 7 bases from J, with 16 bases between. Per the germline V gene, CDR1 is SQVTM and CDR2 is ANQGSEA. The CDR3 DNA sequence: TGCAGCGTGAGCCCGGGAGGGGTTAACACCATATATTTT. Residues: CSVSPGGVNTIYF.

This rearrangement joins TRBV7-8 to TRBJ2-7; no firm D call. Germline lookup yields CDR1 SGHVS and CDR2 FQNEAQ. This CDR3 has 16 amino acids. V was trimmed by 1 base and J by 0 bases, leaving 13 bases between them. CDR3 loop: CASSLETHSSSYEQYF. CDR3 sequence (DNA): TGTGCCAGCAGCTTAGAGACCCACTCAAGCTCCTACGAGCAGTACTTC.

The J gene is TRBJ1-4, the V gene TRBV7-6, with 9 bases aligning to TRBD1. CDR3 size: 15 residues. V shed 1 base, J shed 8 bases, and the junction held 5 bases outside the gene matches. Germline loops: CDR1 SGHVS, CDR2 FNYEAQ. This CDR3 reads CASSLGTGEDEKLFF. The CDR3, as DNA: TGTGCCAGCAGCTTAGGGACAGGGGAGGACGAAAAACTGTTTTTT.

V is TRBV19 and J is TRBJ2-1; 12 nucleotides agree with TRBD2. This CDR3 contains 17 residues. Germline assignment: CDR1 LNHDA and CDR2 SQIVND (reference sequence). V lost 5 bases to trimming and J lost 0 bases; unmatched junction nucleotides: 5. As DNA, the CDR3 is TGTGCCAGTAGTGTCACTAGCGGGAGGCACTCCTACAATGAGCAGTTCTTC. Translated: CASSVTSGRHSYNEQFF.

The J gene is TRBJ2-3, the V gene TRBV9; no definite D call. This CDR3 spans 15 amino acids. Between the trimmed V and J ends, which lost 0 bases and 3 bases, there was a span of 11 bases. Looked up from germline, CDR1 is SGDLS and CDR2 is YYNGEE. The CDR3 loop is CASSVEGSGTDTQYF. CDR3 coding DNA: TGTGCCAGCAGCGTAGAAGGATCGGGTACAGATACGCAGTATTTT.

This chain joins TRBV9 and TRBJ1-1; D is unclear. Between the trimmed V and J ends, which lost 4 bases and 2 bases, there was a span of 9 bases. Germline V CDR1 and CDR2: SGDLS, YYNGEE. This CDR3 has 13 residues. The CDR3 loop reads CASSPNTNTEAFF. The CDR3 DNA reads as TGTGCCAGCAGCCCGAACACAAACACTGAAGCTTTCTTT.

On this clone itself: Distinct nucleotide sequences in the sample also encode this CDR3. The V call is TRBV7-9, the J call TRBJ1-5, with a possible D match to TRBD1 (6 bases). From germline, CDR1 is SEHNR and CDR2 FQNEAQ (reference sequence). Trimming shortened V by 5 bases and J by 7 bases, and 15 bases separated the two germline ends. The CDR3 loop spans 14 amino acids. As DNA, the CDR3 is TGTGCCAGCAGCGAGGGGGGTCGGGCGCAGCCCCAGCATTTT. Amino acids: CASSEGGRAQPQHF.

The chain couples TRBV2 to TRBJ1-3; D unclear. CDR1 and CDR2 from the germline V gene are SNHLY and FYNNEI. The V gene lost 2 bases and the J gene lost 0 bases, with 11 bases spanning the gap. The CDR3 length is 16 residues. CDR3 residues: CASSETVGTSGNTIYF. CDR3 in DNA: TGTGCCAGCAGTGAAACTGTAGGCACCTCTGGAAACACCATATATTTT.

CDR3 in DNA: TGTGCCAGTAGTATAGTAGGGCCTCCAGATACGCAGTATTTT. Residues: CASSIVGPPDTQYF. J is TRBJ2-3 and V is TRBV19; D gene uncertain. CDR1 and CDR2 from the germline V gene are LNHDA and SQIVND (reference sequence). The CDR3 has 14 amino acids. The V gene lost 1 base and the J gene lost 4 bases, with 9 bases spanning the gap.